One TCR beta chain is described in this entry. The antigen is undetermined. This sample was included in a study of T cell responses to AZD1222 COVID-19 vaccine. The study, taken as a whole, reports: Spike-specific TCR depth and breadth grew after two AZD1222 doses. None of the repertoires were sampled until the peak T cell response had passed. Nearly half of spike-specific TCRs reportedly go after variant regions that carry no mutations.

This table comes from immunoSEQ multiplex PCR, and its TCRdb copy is limited to in-frame clones, with some not included. The sample holds 130,000 or so clones, approximately 90% seen once. This CDR3 contains 15 residues. V gave up 5 bases and J gave up 1 base; unmatched junction bases: 4. Per the germline V gene, CDR1 is MNHEY and CDR2 is SVGAGI. This TCR derives from an adult who received the AZD1222 COVID-19 vaccine. The V call is TRBV6-5, the J call TRBJ2-3, with 9 bases aligning to TRBD2. Sequences were derived from peripheral blood, sampled 28 days after the second AZD1222 dose. The CDR3 coding sequence is TGTGCCAGCAGTAAGACTAGCGGAGGCACAGATACGCAGTATTTT. It specifies CASSKTSGGTDTQYF.